This TCR beta chain was recorded in a study of blood T cell repertoires in COVID-19. Study at large: Both acute and convalescent COVID-19 samples were obtained from the United States, Italy and Spain. Nucleic acid was either cDNA or gDNA, and it came from T cells, B-cell-depleted T cells, or PBMCs.

This clone was counted only a few times. Trimming cost V 2 bases and J 2 bases, with 12 bases left between them. Looked up from germline, CDR1 is SGHVS and CDR2 is FNYEAQ. The CDR3 is made up of 15 amino acids. Methods used by the authors: From reference gene primer amplification, estimates of nucleated cell counts were derived. TCRdb's table, derived via immunoSEQ multiplex PCR, lists solely in-frame clones and lacks some. V and J calls and clone size are those listed in that table; D and trimming were worked out from the DNA. The data contain 180,000 or so clones, 65% to 80% of them seen just once; the ten biggest clones take up approximately 13%.

This TCR came from a man in his forties or fifties who had recovered from COVID-19. The gene calls are TRBV7-6 and TRBJ1-1, with unresolved D. What was sequenced was peripheral blood. CDR3: CASSLRGEPNTEAFF. The DNA for the CDR3 is TGTGCCAGCAGCTTACGGGGAGAACCAAACACTGAAGCTTTCTTT.